The 14 T cell receptor beta chains given below trace back to one sample, sequenced in a study of GPR56 and killer-like receptors on CD4 memory cells. Cells were FACS-enriched into one of five CD4+ populations defined by killer cell lectin-like receptor and GPR56 expression. Reanalyzing the reads, TCRdb keeps one entry per CDR3 protein, without DNA. This sample contains some 3,000 distinct CDR3 sequences. Sequences were obtained from memory CD4+ T cells from blood. These TCRs come from a human donor in good health.

This sequence joins TRBV18 and TRBJ2-3; TCRdb's assignment of TRBD2 cannot be checked, as there is no DNA. Germline CDR1 and CDR2: KGHSH and LQKENI. The CDR3 spans 13 residues. The CDR3 here is CASSPEDSDTQYF.

The chain recombines TRBV9 with TRBJ1-2; the D gene TCRdb calls, TRBD1, cannot be checked with no DNA. The CDR3 loop spans 13 amino acids. The V gene's germline CDR1 is SGDLS and CDR2 YYNGEE. The CDR3 sequence is CASSQGTGDGYTF.

This clonotype registers medium-sized by frequency. J is TRBJ2-2 and V is TRBV5-6; there is no DNA to check the TCRdb D call of TRBD1. The CDR3 sequence is 14 residues long. Germline CDR1 and CDR2: SGHDT and YYEEEE. CDR3 protein: CASSSAGPAGELFF.

This clonotype is labeled medium-sized based on frequency. CDR3 in amino acids: CASSLAWPDTQYF. The rearrangement joins TRBV7-2 to TRBJ2-3. Per germline, CDR1 SGHTA and CDR2 FQGNSA. There are 13 residues in the CDR3.

This rearrangement joins TRBV9 to TRBJ2-3; TCRdb picks TRBD2, but there is no DNA to check that call. The germline V gene has CDR1 SGDLS and CDR2 YYNGEE. The CDR3 has 19 amino acids. The CDR3 spells CASSPRDLRLAGTTDTQYF.

This clonotype is classed as medium-sized by frequency. This chain joins TRBV18 and TRBJ1-1; TCRdb's D call of TRBD1 is untestable without DNA. Germline assignment: CDR1 KGHSH and CDR2 LQKENI. The CDR3 covers 17 residues. CDR3 region: CASSPFSQGAMNTEAFF.

Its frequency marks this clonotype as medium-sized. This rearrangement joins TRBV7-2 to TRBJ1-3. The CDR3 totals 18 residues. CDR1 SGHTA and CDR2 FQGNSA come from the germline V gene. This CDR3 reads CASSWLGGLASGGNTIYF.

By frequency, this clonotype is medium-sized. The chain carries TRBV30 and TRBJ1-1. Germline V lookup: CDR1 GTSNPN, CDR2 SVGIG (reference sequence). The CDR3 spans 12 residues. CDR3 region: CAWSVNHPEAFF.

This chain uses TRBV6-1 with TRBJ2-7; the D call from TCRdb, TRBD1, cannot be confirmed without DNA. CDR1 and CDR2 from the germline V gene are MNHNS and SASEGT. This CDR3 contains 12 residues. CDR3 loop: CASLGQAYEQYF.

This chain links TRBV7-3 with TRBJ1-1. Germline CDR1 reads SGHTA; CDR2 reads FQGTGA. The CDR3 runs to 15 residues. The CDR3 protein is CASSSSGGGYTEAFF.

Its frequency marks this clonotype as medium-sized. The V gene is TRBV6-6, the J gene TRBJ2-5. The CDR3 covers 12 residues. Per the germline V gene, CDR1 is MNHNY and CDR2 is SVGAGI (reference sequence). CDR3: CASSYFQETQYF.

According to its frequency, this clonotype is medium-sized. The chain carries TRBV6-5 and TRBJ2-2; the TCRdb call, TRBD2, lacks DNA for checking. This CDR3 comprises 20 residues. In germline, CDR1 is MNHEY, CDR2 SVGAGI. The CDR3 here is CASSYLTSGASLRGTGELFF.

The chain combines TRBV20-1 with TRBJ2-1; TCRdb calls TRBD1, which cannot be checked without DNA. This CDR3 spans 12 amino acids. Looked up from germline, CDR1 is DFQATT and CDR2 is SNEGSKA (reference sequence). The CDR3 region is CSATDGRNEQFF.

This clonotype registers large by frequency. J is TRBJ1-4 and V is TRBV6-6. The germline CDR1 and CDR2 sequences are MNHNY and SVGAGI (reference sequence). CDR3 length equals 16 residues. The CDR3 sequence is CASRGTSDHRGGKLFF.